Below are 6 T cell receptor beta chains sequenced from a single sample in a study of blood T cell repertoires in COVID-19. Sequencing used immunoSEQ multiplex PCR; TCRdb keeps in-frame clones, though not all of them. The sample carries 95,000 to 100,000 clones, under 85% recorded once. What was sequenced was peripheral blood. Receptor source: a human donor in a cohort sampled during active COVID-19.

V and J are TRBV6-5 and TRBJ1-4; D perhaps matches TRBD1 (5 bases). Between the trimmed V and J ends, which lost 8 bases and 11 bases, there was a span of 12 bases. CDR1 and CDR2 (germline): MNHEY, SVGAGI. The CDR3 extends over 11 amino acids. The CDR3 protein is CASGGRGKLFF. DNA for the CDR3: TGTGCCAGCGGGGGGAGAGGGAAACTGTTTTTT.

Only one count was recorded for this clone. V gene TRBV6-5 combines with J gene TRBJ2-5; tentative D call: TRBD1 (5 bases). V dropped 6 bases and J dropped 7 bases, with 12 bases sitting between them. Looked up from germline, CDR1 is MNHEY and CDR2 is SVGAGI. The CDR3 contains 12 residues. The CDR3 coding sequence is TGTGCCAGCAGCCTACGCACAGGGACCCAGTACTTC. Translating gives CASSLRTGTQYF.

This chain links TRBV6-5 with TRBJ1-2; D may be TRBD1 (5 bases). V lost 0 bases and J lost 7, with 15 bases in between. The CDR3 length is 15 residues. Germline values: CDR1 MNHEY, CDR2 SVGAGI. DNA of the CDR3: TGTGCCAGCAGTTACTCAGGTCCGGGGGAGGCTGGCTACACCTTC. Translated, it gives CASSYSGPGEAGYTF.

The chain joins TRBV5-5 to TRBJ1-6, with 7 bases aligning to TRBD1. This CDR3 spans 16 amino acids. Germline V gives CDR1 SGHKS, CDR2 YYEKEE (reference sequence). V was pared by 1 base and J by 3 bases, with 4 bases of the junction left unmatched. CDR3 coding DNA: TGTGCCAGCAGCTTGTTTGGGACAGTCTATAATTCACCCCTCCACTTT. Translation: CASSLFGTVYNSPLHF.

The chain has TRBV7-3 and TRBJ2-5; 7 bases match TRBD2. CDR1 and CDR2 (germline): SGHTA, FQGTGA. There are 15 residues in the CDR3. J lost 4 bases, V lost 1 base, and 6 bases had no gene match. The CDR3 DNA reads as TGTGCCAGCAGCTTAAGGACGAGCGGGGCAGAGACCCAGTACTTC. It codes for CASSLRTSGAETQYF.

This clone was picked up a small number of times. The CDR3 bases are TGTGCCAGCAGCTTAGGGCAGTCTGCTTCTGAAGCTTTCTTT. This encodes CASSLGQSASEAFF. V usage is TRBV7-9 and J usage is TRBJ1-1; D is ambiguous. Germline V gene data show CDR1 as SEHNR and CDR2 as FQNEAQ (reference sequence). V was pared by 1 base and J by 6 bases, with 12 bases between. The CDR3 totals 14 residues.